This T cell receptor beta chain was identified during a study of blood T cell repertoires in COVID-19. About the research overall: Italy, Spain and the United States were the sources of the convalescent and acute COVID-19 samples. The analysed material was cDNA or gDNA that came from T cells, B-cell-depleted T cells, or PBMCs.

As processed by the authors: Estimates of nucleated cell counts were drawn from the amplification of reference gene primers. The protocol was immunoSEQ multiplex PCR, while the TCRdb copy is restricted to in-frame clones and leaves out a portion. That table is the source of V, J and clone size, and D and trimming were worked out from the DNA. The table includes over 200,000 clones, around nine tenths detected once. Sequencing used peripheral blood. This clonotype was obtained from a man aged 60 to 75 who had recovered from COVID-19.

The DNA of the CDR3 is TGTGCCAGCTCACCACCGTCTACGGGAGGGTCGGATACGCAGTATTTT. Protein product: CASSPPSTGGSDTQYF. V usage is TRBV18 and J usage is TRBJ2-3; 8 nucleotides align to TRBD2. Trimming cost V 0 bases and J 6 bases; bases outside gene matches: 8. This CDR3 comprises 16 residues. Germline-derived CDR1 and CDR2 are KGHSH and LQKENI. Supplemented by reference TRBV18 and TRBJ2-3, the full variable domain reads NAGVMQNPRHLVRRRGQEARLRCSPMKGHSHVYWYRQLPEEGLKFMVYLQKENIIDESGMPKERFSAEFPKEGPSILRIQQVVRGDSAAYFCASSPPSTGGSDTQYFGPGTRLTVL.